This entry lists 11 T cell receptor beta chains sequenced from one sample in a study of cytomegalovirus exposure and HLA in healthy donors. The study ran its PCR with 60 Vbeta and 13 Jbeta primers. The protocol was immunoSEQ multiplex PCR, while the TCRdb copy is restricted to in-frame clones and leaves out a portion. The repertoire has around 100,000 clones, roughly 82% of them found once; the top ten carry more than 0.95%. The sequenced material came from PBMCs. The receptors were gathered from a woman between 18 and 30 years old in good health and CMV-seronegative.

V gene TRBV28 combines with J gene TRBJ2-5; the D gene is possibly TRBD2 (6 bases). Trimming removed 7 bases at V and 1 base at J, with 25 bases between. The CDR3 sequence is 18 residues long. Germline CDR1 and CDR2: MDHEN and SYDVKM. The CDR3 here is CASIDPLAGRVGQETQYF. CDR3 sequence (DNA): TGTGCCAGCATTGACCCTCTCGCGGGGAGAGTGGGCCAAGAGACCCAGTACTTC.

The table lists this clone with a count of one. The J gene is TRBJ2-7, the V gene TRBV25-1; the match to TRBD1 covers 11 bases. This CDR3 region has 16 residues. Trimming took 4 bases from V and 5 from J; bases not matched to a gene: 10. Germline CDR1 MGHDK, CDR2 SYGVNS. This chain's CDR3 is CASSAYAGTGGNEQYF. In DNA form, the CDR3 reads TGTGCCAGCAGTGCCTACGCCGGGACAGGGGGGAACGAGCAGTACTTC.

V gene TRBV6-5 combines with J gene TRBJ1-1; possibly TRBD1 for D (5 bases). Per the germline V gene, CDR1 is MNHEY and CDR2 is SVGAGI. This CDR3 has 13 amino acids. V dropped 10 bases and J dropped 4 bases, with 16 bases sitting between them. The CDR3 protein is CATRGGGTTEAFF. For the CDR3, the DNA is TGTGCCACGCGGGGTGGGGGAACCACTGAAGCTTTCTTT.

This chain uses TRBV28 with TRBJ1-4; D is undetermined. The CDR3 extends over 12 amino acids. V was pared by 1 base and J by 8 bases, with 5 bases between. Germline V gene sequence: CDR1 MDHEN, CDR2 SYDVKM. This chain's CDR3 is CASSLSSEKLFF. CDR3 DNA: TGTGCCAGCAGTTTATCGTCGGAAAAACTGTTTTTT.

The V gene is TRBV2, the J gene TRBJ1-6; 8 nucleotides agree with TRBD1. Looked up from germline, CDR1 is SNHLY and CDR2 is FYNNEI. Trimming at V came to 6 bases and at J to 3 bases, leaving 4 bases not matched to a gene. The CDR3 has 15 residues. The chain's CDR3 is CASRDRANYNSPLHF. The CDR3, as DNA: TGTGCCAGCAGGGACAGGGCAAACTATAATTCACCCCTCCACTTT.

This sequence joins TRBV7-9 and TRBJ2-3; D is possibly TRBD1 (6 bases). The CDR3 contains 16 residues. Germline CDR1 reads SEHNR; CDR2 reads FQNEAQ (reference sequence). V shed 5 bases and J shed 4 bases, with 19 bases lying between them. CDR3 in amino acids: CASSTWGRGVSDTQYF. CDR3 in DNA: TGTGCCAGCAGCACCTGGGGCAGGGGAGTTTCAGATACGCAGTATTTT.

The chain's CDR3 is CASSYTGQGSEKLFF. CDR3 coding DNA: TGTGCCAGCAGTTACACCGGACAGGGGAGTGAAAAACTGTTTTTT. The chain joins TRBV6-5 to TRBJ1-4; 9 bases line up with TRBD1. This CDR3 is 15 amino acids long. V trimming: 2 bases; J trimming: 7 bases; junction bases outside the gene matches: 5. CDR1 MNHEY and CDR2 SVGAGI come from the germline V gene.

The rearrangement joins TRBV9 to TRBJ2-5, with 8 bases matching TRBD2. This CDR3 has 17 amino acids. Germline V gene lookup returns CDR1 SGDLS and CDR2 YYNGEE. Trimming at V came to 0 bases and at J to 2 bases, leaving 9 bases not matched to a gene. The CDR3 nucleotides are TGTGCCAGCAGCGTAGGAGGGACTAGAGGTTTTCAAGAGACCCAGTACTTC. Amino acid sequence: CASSVGGTRGFQETQYF.

This sequence joins TRBV19 and TRBJ2-7, with D possibly matching TRBD2 (6 bases). V shed 3 bases and J shed 1 base, with 13 bases lying between them. The germline V gene encodes CDR1 LNHDA and CDR2 SQIVND (reference sequence). CDR3 length: 15 amino acids. In DNA, the CDR3 is TGTGCCAGTAGTATGAGGAGGGGCCCTTCCTACGAGCAGTACTTC. Protein product: CASSMRRGPSYEQYF.

This chain links TRBV6-6 with TRBJ2-3; the D is unclear. The CDR3 is made up of 14 amino acids. Deletions cut 2 bases from V and 0 bases from J, with 6 bases between. Germline V gene lookup returns CDR1 MNHNY and CDR2 SVGAGI (reference sequence). The CDR3 nucleotides are TGTGCCAGCAGTTACCCCCCTAGCACAGATACGCAGTATTTT. Amino acids: CASSYPPSTDTQYF.

The chain couples TRBV6-6 to TRBJ2-1; no definite D call. The germline V gene encodes CDR1 MNHNY and CDR2 SVGAGI (reference sequence). The CDR3 is 11 residues long. V lost 4 bases and J lost 9, with 7 bases in between. DNA for the CDR3: TGTGCCAGCAGTTTACTCGGTGAGCAGTTCTTC. This sequence encodes CASSLLGEQFF.